These T cell receptor beta chains were read from a single sample in a study of blood T cells in healthy people across ages. Each CDR3 protein is one row after TCRdb ran MiXCR on the 5' RACE reads. The data contain approximately 580,000 distinct CDR3 sequences, approximately 25% of them singletons. This same sample was also part of a study on T cells of mothers and their children.

Sequenced: blood. Receptor source: a boy between 10 and 17 years old in good health. The CDR3 runs from the conserved cysteine through the conserved F or W. D genes are given only for firm matches. Size values are once, few and many counts, or a class for expanded clones, and some rows have none.

v_gene: TRBV2
j_gene: TRBJ2-7
d_gene: .
abundance: few
CDR3nt: TGTGCCAGTCGACTCCCCATTCCCTACGAGCAGTACTTC
CDR3aa: CASRLPIPYEQYF

v_gene: TRBV4-1
j_gene: TRBJ2-7
d_gene: .
abundance: .
CDR3nt: TGCGCCAGCAGCCCAGGATCGGGCCCCTCCTACGAGCAGTACTTC
CDR3aa: CASSPGSGPSYEQYF

v_gene: TRBV7-9
j_gene: TRBJ1-2
d_gene: .
abundance: .
CDR3nt: TGTGCCAGCAGCCCCTATACAGGGACTATTAACTATGGCTACACCTTC
CDR3aa: CASSPYTGTINYGYTF

v_gene: TRBV28
j_gene: TRBJ2-7
d_gene: .
abundance: few
CDR3nt: TGTGCCAGCAGCTCCTCCTATACAGGGAACTACGAGCAGTACTTC
CDR3aa: CASSSSYTGNYEQYF

v_gene: TRBV20-1
j_gene: TRBJ2-5
d_gene: TRBD2
abundance: .
CDR3nt: TGCAGTGCTAGTGGGACTAGCGGGGACCAAGAGACCCAGTACTTC
CDR3aa: CSASGTSGDQETQYF

v_gene: TRBV7-6
j_gene: TRBJ2-7
d_gene: .
abundance: .
CDR3nt: TGTGCCAGCAGCTTCTTTTCTCCCTACGAGCAGTACTTC
CDR3aa: CASSFFSPYEQYF

v_gene: TRBV7-8
j_gene: TRBJ2-3
d_gene: TRBD2
abundance: few
CDR3nt: TGTGCCAGCAGCTTATATGACCGGACTAGCGGTTACACAGATACGCAGTATTTT
CDR3aa: CASSLYDRTSGYTDTQYF

v_gene: TRBV7-2
j_gene: TRBJ2-1
d_gene: TRBD2
abundance: .
CDR3nt: TGTGCCAGCAGCTTAGGACTAGCTGCCCATGAGCAGTTCTTC
CDR3aa: CASSLGLAAHEQFF

v_gene: TRBV7-6
j_gene: TRBJ2-1
d_gene: .
abundance: .
CDR3nt: TGTGCCAGCAGCCGGACAGAGTCCTACAATGAGCAGTTCTTC
CDR3aa: CASSRTESYNEQFF

v_gene: TRBV7-6
j_gene: TRBJ2-5
d_gene: TRBD1
abundance: few
CDR3nt: TGTGCCAGCAGCTTGGACAGGCCTCGAGAGACCCAGTACTTC
CDR3aa: CASSLDRPRETQYF

v_gene: TRBV7-2
j_gene: TRBJ2-7
d_gene: .
abundance: many
CDR3nt: TGTGCCAGCAGCTTGGACCCCTACGAGCAGTACTTC
CDR3aa: CASSLDPYEQYF

v_gene: TRBV7-9
j_gene: TRBJ2-3
d_gene: .
abundance: .
CDR3nt: TGTGCCAGCAGCTTAGACCGGTCAGGGCGCACAGATACGCAGTATTTT
CDR3aa: CASSLDRSGRTDTQYF

v_gene: TRBV18
j_gene: TRBJ2-5
d_gene: TRBD1
abundance: .
CDR3nt: TGTGCCAGCTCACCAGGGGACAGGGGCCTATTCCAAGAGACCCAGTACTTC
CDR3aa: CASSPGDRGLFQETQYF

v_gene: TRBV6-1
j_gene: TRBJ2-5
d_gene: TRBD1
abundance: few
CDR3nt: TGTGCCAGCAGTCCCCGGGACAGGGCGGGAAGAGAGACCCAGTACTTC
CDR3aa: CASSPRDRAGRETQYF

v_gene: TRBV20-1
j_gene: TRBJ2-7
d_gene: .
abundance: .
CDR3nt: TGCAGTGCTAGTAAACTTGGGCTAGACGAGCAGTACTTC
CDR3aa: CSASKLGLDEQYF

v_gene: TRBV6-1
j_gene: TRBJ2-3
d_gene: .
abundance: .
CDR3nt: TGTGCCAGCAGTGAAGCTGGGGAGGCATATACGCAGTATTTT
CDR3aa: CASSEAGEAYTQYF

v_gene: TRBV29-1
j_gene: TRBJ2-5
d_gene: .
abundance: few
CDR3nt: TGCAGCGTGGGCACGGCCCCGCAGTACTTC
CDR3aa: CSVGTAPQYF

v_gene: TRBV5-1
j_gene: TRBJ2-5
d_gene: TRBD2
abundance: .
CDR3nt: TGCGCCAGCAGCTCGGGAGGACCAGCGGGGTCGCTCCAAGAGACCCAGTACTTC
CDR3aa: CASSSGGPAGSLQETQYF

v_gene: TRBV7-2
j_gene: TRBJ1-3
d_gene: .
abundance: .
CDR3nt: TGTGCCAGCACGAGCGGGGTAGTTGGTGGAAACACCATATATTTT
CDR3aa: CASTSGVVGGNTIYF

v_gene: TRBV5-1
j_gene: TRBJ2-2
d_gene: .
abundance: .
CDR3nt: TGCGCCAGCAGCTTAAACCTTACCGGGGAGCTGTTTTTT
CDR3aa: CASSLNLTGELFF

v_gene: TRBV20-1
j_gene: TRBJ2-7
d_gene: .
abundance: .
CDR3nt: TGCAGTGCTACTGCCGGCTACGAGCAGTACTTC
CDR3aa: CSATAGYEQYF

v_gene: TRBV2
j_gene: TRBJ2-7
d_gene: .
abundance: few
CDR3nt: TGTGCCAGCAGTGAAGGGACAGTCGGGAGCTCCTACGAGCAGTACTTC
CDR3aa: CASSEGTVGSSYEQYF